A single sample gave rise to the 8 T cell receptor beta chains below, sequenced in a study of blood T cell repertoires in COVID-19 (dated by TCRdb to the early 2020s). Preparation of the library involved the immunoSEQ multiplex PCR assay. In TCRdb, the immuneACCESS table is reduced to in-frame sequences with V and J assigned. These tables do not hold every clone; where another copy was compared, an unresolved V gene accounts for under half, and the others remain unexplained. The sample profile shows roughly 49,000 clones; 68% of them were found once. Of the sample, roughly 9.6% is held by the ten largest clones. The sample was peripheral blood. The receptors derive from a woman aged 70-85 years with acute or convalescent COVID-19.

The chain links TRBV15 to TRBJ1-1; D might be TRBD1 (6 bases). Per germline, CDR1 LNHNV and CDR2 YYDKDF (reference sequence). There are 13 residues in the CDR3. Trimming left V 2 bases short and J 8 bases short, with 12 bases between. The CDR3 DNA reads as TGTGCCACCAGCAGACATACCGGGACAGAAGCTTTCTTT. As protein: CATSRHTGTEAFF.

This clone showed up just once. This chain uses TRBV4-2 with TRBJ1-6; 9 bases map to TRBD1. Germline assignment: CDR1 LGHNA and CDR2 YNFKEQ. The trim removed 0 bases at V and 6 bases at J, leaving 6 bases unmatched. This CDR3 contains 17 residues. As DNA, the CDR3 is TGTGCCAGCAGCCAAGATGACAGGGGGTTTAGTAATTCACCCCTCCACTTT. Translated, it gives CASSQDDRGFSNSPLHF.

This rearrangement joins TRBV7-9 to TRBJ2-3; 12 nucleotides match TRBD2. J gave up 3 bases and V 2 bases, and 9 bases lay outside the gene matches. The CDR3 is 18 amino acids. The germline V gene has CDR1 SEHNR and CDR2 FQNEAQ (reference sequence). CDR3 in DNA: TGTGCCAGCAGCTTAACGGGCCTAGCGGGGGGGCTAACAGATACGCAGTATTTT. Encoded protein: CASSLTGLAGGLTDTQYF.

Written as DNA, the CDR3 is TGTGCCAGCAGCGTAGGAACTCAGAACACTGAAGCTTTCTTT. Translated: CASSVGTQNTEAFF. The chain couples TRBV9 to TRBJ1-1; D is unclear. Germline CDR1 is SGDLS and CDR2 is YYNGEE. CDR3 length equals 14 residues. Trimming removed 0 bases at V and 1 base at J, with 7 bases between.

V and J are TRBV10-2 and TRBJ2-3; TRBD2 matches 9 bases. J lost 4 bases, V lost 8 bases, and 4 bases had no gene match. Germline V CDR1 and CDR2: WSHSY, SAAADI. This CDR3 contains 13 residues. CDR3 residues: CASGTSKADTQYF. In DNA, the CDR3 is TGCGCCAGCGGGACTAGCAAGGCAGATACGCAGTATTTT.

The chain uses TRBV20-1 and TRBJ1-2, with D possibly TRBD1 on 5 matching bases. This CDR3 contains 14 residues. In germline, CDR1 is DFQATT, CDR2 SNEGSKA (reference sequence). V dropped 3 bases and J dropped 3 bases, with 14 bases sitting between them. CDR3 sequence: CSASSGPGDYGYTF. The CDR3 nucleotides read TGCAGTGCTAGTTCAGGGCCCGGCGACTATGGCTACACCTTC.

CDR3 coding DNA: TGTGCCAGCAGCCACGGGACAGAAGCCTACGAGCAGTACTTC. Protein sequence: CASSHGTEAYEQYF. V usage is TRBV6-5 and J usage is TRBJ2-7; TRBD1 matches at 7 bases. CDR1 and CDR2 from the germline V gene are MNHEY and SVGAGI. V lost 6 bases to trimming and J lost 2 bases; unmatched junction nucleotides: 7. The CDR3 loop spans 14 amino acids.

The rearrangement links TRBV7-9 to TRBJ2-2; 11 bases are a match to TRBD2. The ends lost 3 bases at V and 6 bases at J; junction bases unmatched: 3. Germline V gives CDR1 SEHNR, CDR2 FQNEAQ (reference sequence). The CDR3 spans 15 residues. The CDR3 loop is CASSFSGGASGELFF. The CDR3 nucleotides are TGTGCCAGCAGCTTTAGCGGGGGGGCCTCCGGGGAGCTGTTTTTT.